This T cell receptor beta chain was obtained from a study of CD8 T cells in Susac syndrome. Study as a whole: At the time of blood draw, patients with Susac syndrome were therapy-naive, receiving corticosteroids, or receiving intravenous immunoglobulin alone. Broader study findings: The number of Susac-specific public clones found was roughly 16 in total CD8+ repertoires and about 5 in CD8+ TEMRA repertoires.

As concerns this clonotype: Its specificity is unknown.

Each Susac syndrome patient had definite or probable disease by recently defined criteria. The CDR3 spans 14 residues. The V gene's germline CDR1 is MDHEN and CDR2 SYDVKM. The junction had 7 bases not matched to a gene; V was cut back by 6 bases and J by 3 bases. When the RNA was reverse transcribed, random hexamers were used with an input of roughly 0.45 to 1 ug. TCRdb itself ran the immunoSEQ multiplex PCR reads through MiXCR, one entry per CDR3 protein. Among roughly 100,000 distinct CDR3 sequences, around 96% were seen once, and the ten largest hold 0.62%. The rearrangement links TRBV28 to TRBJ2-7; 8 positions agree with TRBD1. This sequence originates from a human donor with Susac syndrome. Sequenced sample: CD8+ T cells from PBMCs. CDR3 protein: CASRLRDRIYEQYF. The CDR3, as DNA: TGTGCCAGCAGACTCCGGGACAGGATCTACGAGCAGTACTTC.